The T cell receptor (beta chain) under discussion was sequenced for a study of blood T cell repertoires in COVID-19 (dated by TCRdb to about 2020). Context from the whole study: The collaborator samples originated in the United States, Italy and Spain and spanned the acute and convalescent phases of COVID-19. The repertoires were made available in a free public database intended to serve as a resource for research on the immune response to SARS-CoV-2. Sample metadata almost always included a de-identified subject ID, COVID-19 status, age in years and sex. Samples were obtained from the ongoing ImmuneRACE study (first 160 participants) and from over 1,000 subjects provided by 6 global collaborators. Deeply sampled blood TCRbeta repertoires from subjects exposed to, actively infected with, or recovered from COVID-19 were included in the dataset. The prospective study material was composed of cDNA or gDNA derived from T cells, B-cell-depleted T cells, or PBMCs. Where available, HLA class I and class II types were obtained from metadata supplied by the sample provider rather than from assay-based typing.

TCRbeta CDR3 regions were amplified from genomic DNA by means of the immunoSEQ Assay, a bias-controlled multiplex PCR. The authors processed their data as follows. The number of nucleated cells in each sample was estimated from the amplification of reference gene primers within the assay. To quantify the absolute abundance of each unique TCRbeta CDR3 rearrangement, sequence reads were collapsed and filtered. For each sample, productive Simpson clonality was calculated as the square root of Simpson's diversity index across productive rearrangements. TCRdb retrieved this table from immuneACCESS and kept in-frame rearrangements only. Not all clones are present; in checked studies, unresolved V genes account for under half, and no reason is known for the remainder. That table supplies the V and J calls and clone size; D and trimming were determined from the DNA. In this sample the table shows 160,000 or so clones, 87% of which occur a single time. The top ten hold around 1.6% of the sample.

Whole blood was collected in K2EDTA tubes by collaborating institutions according to the institutions' own protocols. For TCRbeta analysis, collaborator samples were shipped as frozen whole blood, as isolated PBMCs, or as DNA extracted from either sample type. With respect to this clone: It has no known antigen specificity. Base qualities were left out, and no much larger clone turns up one base away.

General findings and caveats noted by the study authors: The amount of clinical and demographic metadata varied by source and participant and was provided uncurated.

CDR1 is given as SEHNR and CDR2 as FQNEAQ, both from the germline V gene (reference sequence). The CDR3 spans 15 residues, from the cysteine through the phenylalanine. The DNA shown is the 45-base CDR3, in frame from base 1. Trimming removed 6 bases from V and 5 bases from J; the gene matches leave 6 bases unexplained. The sequencing sample was made of peripheral blood. In this chain, TRBV7-9 is recombined with TRBJ2-1; 11 junctional bases match TRBD2. The source of this sequence is a woman aged 45-65 years with acute or convalescent COVID-19. The CDR3 protein sequence reads: CASSPGTSGNNEQFF. The bases are TGTGCCAGCAGTCCAGGGACTAGCGGAAACAATGAGCAGTTCTTC.